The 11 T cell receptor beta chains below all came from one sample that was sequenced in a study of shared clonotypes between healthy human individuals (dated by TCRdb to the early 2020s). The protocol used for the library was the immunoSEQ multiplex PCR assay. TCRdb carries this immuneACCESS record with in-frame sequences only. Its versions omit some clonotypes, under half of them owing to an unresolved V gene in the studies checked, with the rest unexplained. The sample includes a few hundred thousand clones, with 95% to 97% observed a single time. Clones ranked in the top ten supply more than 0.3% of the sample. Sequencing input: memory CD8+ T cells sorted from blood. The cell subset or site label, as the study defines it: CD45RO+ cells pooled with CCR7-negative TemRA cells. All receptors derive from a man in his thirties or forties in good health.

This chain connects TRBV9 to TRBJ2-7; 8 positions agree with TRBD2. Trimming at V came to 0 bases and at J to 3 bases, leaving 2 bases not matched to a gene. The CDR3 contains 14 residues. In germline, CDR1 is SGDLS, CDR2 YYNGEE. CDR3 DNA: TGTGCCAGCAGCGTAGGACTAGCGAACTACGAGCAGTACTTC. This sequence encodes CASSVGLANYEQYF.

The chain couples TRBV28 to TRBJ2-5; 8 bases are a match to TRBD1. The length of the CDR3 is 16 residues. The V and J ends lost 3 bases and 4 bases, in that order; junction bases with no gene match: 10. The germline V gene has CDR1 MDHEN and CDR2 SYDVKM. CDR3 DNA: TGTGCCAGCAGTTTCCCCGGGACAGGTGCCCGAGAGACCCAGTACTTC. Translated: CASSFPGTGARETQYF.

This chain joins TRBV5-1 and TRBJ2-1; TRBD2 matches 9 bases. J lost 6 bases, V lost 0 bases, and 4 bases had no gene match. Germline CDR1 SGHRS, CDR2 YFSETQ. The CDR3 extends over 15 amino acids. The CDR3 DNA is TGCGCCAGCAGCTTGGGCACTAGCGGGTCCAATGAGCAGTTCTTC. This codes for CASSLGTSGSNEQFF.

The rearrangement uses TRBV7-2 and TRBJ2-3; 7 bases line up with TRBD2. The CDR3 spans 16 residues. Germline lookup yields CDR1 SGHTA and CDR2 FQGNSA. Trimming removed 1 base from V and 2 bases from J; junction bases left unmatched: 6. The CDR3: CASSLGLTSLTDTQYF. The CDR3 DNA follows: TGTGCCAGCAGCTTAGGCCTGACTAGCCTCACAGATACGCAGTATTTT.

Here the CDR3 DNA reads TGTGCCAGCAGTTCCCTAGCGGGAGGGGACGGGGAGCTGTTTTTT. Its translation is CASSSLAGGDGELFF. The chain joins TRBV7-2 to TRBJ2-2; 12 bases agree with TRBD2. J lost 7 bases, V lost 6 bases, and 6 bases had no gene match. Germline V gives CDR1 SGHTA, CDR2 FQGNSA. The CDR3 covers 15 residues.

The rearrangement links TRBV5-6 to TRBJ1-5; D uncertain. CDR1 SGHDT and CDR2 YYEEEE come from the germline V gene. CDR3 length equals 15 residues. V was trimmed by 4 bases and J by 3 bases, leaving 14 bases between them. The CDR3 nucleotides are TGTGCCAGCAGCGCCCGGGATTTGCACAATCAGCCCCAGCATTTT. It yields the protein CASSARDLHNQPQHF.

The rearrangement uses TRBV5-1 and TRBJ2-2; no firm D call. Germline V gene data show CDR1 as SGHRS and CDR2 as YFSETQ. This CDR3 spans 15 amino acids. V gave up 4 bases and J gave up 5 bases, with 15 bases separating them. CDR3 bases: TGCGCCAGCAGCGACTGGTCGGAGAGGACCGGGGAGCTGTTTTTT. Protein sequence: CASSDWSERTGELFF. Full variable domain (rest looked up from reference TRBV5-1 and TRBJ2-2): KAGVTQTPRYLIKTRGQQVTLSCSPISGHRSVSWYQQTPGQGLQFLFEYFSETQRNKGNFPGRFSGRQFSNSRSEMNVSTLELGDSALYLCASSDWSERTGELFFGEGSRLTVL.

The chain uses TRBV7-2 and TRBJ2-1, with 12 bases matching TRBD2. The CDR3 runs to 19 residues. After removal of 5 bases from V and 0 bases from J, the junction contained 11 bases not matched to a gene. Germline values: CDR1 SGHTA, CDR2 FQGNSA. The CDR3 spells CASSLGTSGFPSSYNEQFF. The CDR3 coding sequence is TGTGCCAGCAGCCTAGGGACTAGCGGGTTCCCAAGCTCCTACAATGAGCAGTTCTTC.

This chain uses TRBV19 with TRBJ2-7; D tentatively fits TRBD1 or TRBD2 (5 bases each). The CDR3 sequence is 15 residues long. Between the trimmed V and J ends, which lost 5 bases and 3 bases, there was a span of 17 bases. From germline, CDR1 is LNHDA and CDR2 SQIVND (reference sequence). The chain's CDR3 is CASSPRGRHYYEQYF. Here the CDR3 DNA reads TGTGCCAGTAGTCCCCGGGGCAGACACTACTACGAGCAGTACTTC. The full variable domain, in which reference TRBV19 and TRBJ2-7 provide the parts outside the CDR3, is DGGITQSPKYLFRKEGQNVTLSCEQNLNHDAMYWYRQDPGQGLRLIYYSQIVNDFQKGDIAEGYSVSREKKESFPLTVTSAQKNPTAFYLCASSPRGRHYYEQYFGPGTRLTVT.

CDR3 nucleotide sequence: TGTGCCAGCCGAACTTACCTTTTGGACACCGGGGAGCTGTTTTTT. It translates to CASRTYLLDTGELFF. The rearrangement joins TRBV27 to TRBJ2-2, with D uncertain. V was shortened by 8 bases and J by 3 bases, with 16 bases between the two germline ends. The CDR3 runs to 15 residues. The germline V gene encodes CDR1 MNHEY and CDR2 SMNVEV (reference sequence).

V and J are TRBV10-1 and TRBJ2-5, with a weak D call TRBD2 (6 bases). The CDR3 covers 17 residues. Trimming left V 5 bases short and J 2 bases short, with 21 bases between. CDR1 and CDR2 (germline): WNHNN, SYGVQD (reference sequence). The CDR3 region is CASSISGPIHQQETQYF. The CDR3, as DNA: TGCGCCAGCAGTATAAGCGGGCCTATCCACCAGCAAGAGACCCAGTACTTC.